The 6 T cell receptor beta chains listed next were all sequenced from one sample in a study of T-cell memory formation after mild COVID-19. TCRdb ran MiXCR on the 5' RACE reads and lists one entry per CDR3 protein. The sample has hundreds of thousands of distinct CDR3 sequences, roughly 25% seen once. Input material: PBMCs or a T cell subset sorted from them (not recorded which). These receptors originate from an adult woman who had mild COVID-19 (a few samples of this study predate the infection). Cell type and time point are not known.

This clonotype was recorded many times. The chain has TRBV28 and TRBJ2-3; D gene uncertain. The V end lost 5 bases, the J end lost 2 bases, and 14 bases lay between the germline ends. CDR3 length: 15 residues. Germline V gives CDR1 MDHEN, CDR2 SYDVKM. DNA for the CDR3: TGTGCCAGCAGTCCGCCGGCCAAACACACAGATACGCAGTATTTT. It translates to CASSPPAKHTDTQYF.

This clonotype was observed a handful of times. The CDR3 sequence: CASSQEPPEGSRYEQYF. DNA for the CDR3: TGTGCCAGCAGCCAAGAGCCACCGGAGGGGAGTCGGTACGAGCAGTACTTC. The chain recombines TRBV3-1 with TRBJ2-7, with a tentative D call TRBD2 (6 bases). Germline V lookup: CDR1 LGHDT, CDR2 YNNKEL (reference sequence). Trimming removed 0 bases from V and 4 bases from J, with 19 bases in between. The CDR3 spans 17 residues.

This clonotype was seen more than once but under ten times. The V call is TRBV5-1, the J call TRBJ2-3, with 7 bases identical to TRBD1. Germline V gene data show CDR1 as SGHRS and CDR2 as YFSETQ. The CDR3 sequence is 16 residues long. J was trimmed by 0 bases and V by 4 bases; bases with no gene match: 8. The CDR3, as DNA: TGCGCCAGCAGCCAGTGGGACAGATCTAGCACAGATACGCAGTATTTT. This codes for CASSQWDRSSTDTQYF.

The gene calls are TRBV4-1 and TRBJ1-4; possible D gene TRBD1, 5 bases. The CDR3 totals 17 residues. The germline V and J ends were trimmed by 1 base and 5 bases, with 17 bases remaining between them. Germline CDR1 and CDR2: MGHRA and YSYEKL. This CDR3 is CASSQGPPRGRNEKLFF. CDR3 nucleotide sequence: TGCGCCAGCAGCCAAGGCCCCCCCCGGGGACGGAATGAAAAACTGTTTTTT.

This chain joins TRBV7-2 and TRBJ2-1; 10 bases fit TRBD2. The CDR3 is made up of 13 amino acids. Germline V gives CDR1 SGHTA, CDR2 FQGNSA. Unmatched junction bases numbered 3, after V lost 7 bases and J lost 6 bases. CDR3 sequence (DNA): TGTGCCAGCAACGTAGCGGGAGGCAATGAGCAGTTCTTC. Translation: CASNVAGGNEQFF.

This chain links TRBV9 with TRBJ2-3; D might be TRBD1 (5 bases). In germline, CDR1 is SGDLS, CDR2 YYNGEE. The V and J ends lost 5 bases and 2 bases respectively, with 15 bases between them. The CDR3 is 15 residues long. The CDR3 loop is CASSGASHLTDTQYF. The DNA of the CDR3 is TGTGCCAGCAGTGGGGCTTCGCACCTCACAGATACGCAGTATTTT.